This TCR beta chain was captured by sequencing in a study of blood T cell repertoires in COVID-19. Only in-frame clones appear in the TCRdb table, and some are missing; sequencing was by immunoSEQ multiplex PCR. The profile shows more than 300,000 clones, more than 75% of them singletons. This CDR3 is built from 17 residues. Per the germline V gene, CDR1 is SGHVS and CDR2 is FNYEAQ. The V gene end was trimmed by 5 bases and the J gene end by 0 bases; junction bases not matched to a gene: 7. The chain links TRBV7-6 to TRBJ2-1; 10 bases map to TRBD2. Material: PBMCs or T cells enriched from blood (not recorded which). This receptor was identified in a woman in her late teens or twenties who had recovered from COVID-19. This CDR3 is CASSTHLAGGSYNEQFF. The CDR3 region has the DNA TGTGCCAGCAGCACTCACTTAGCGGGGGGCTCCTACAATGAGCAGTTCTTC.